A selection of T cell receptor beta chains follows, all from one sample in a study of cytomegalovirus exposure and HLA in healthy donors. The assay was immunoSEQ multiplex PCR, and TCRdb's table has in-frame clones only and misses some. The sample has around 94,000 clones; 83% are singletons. Sequencing was carried out using PBMCs. These receptors were obtained from a man aged 35 to 55 in good health and CMV-seronegative. CDR3s include the opening cysteine and the closing phenylalanine or tryptophan. D genes are given only for firm matches. Not all rows give a size; the values are once, few, many and, for expanded clones, a class.

j_call | d_call | v_call | cdr3_length | clone_size | cdr3_aa | cdr3_nt
TRBJ1-1 | - | TRBV13 | 14 | - | CASSLGHRRTEAFF | TGTGCCAGCAGCTTAGGCCACCGGAGGACTGAAGCTTTCTTT
TRBJ1-3 | - | TRBV28 | 16 | - | CASSLAGENAGNTIYF | TGTGCCAGCAGTTTGGCAGGGGAGAACGCTGGAAACACCATATATTTT
TRBJ1-2 | TRBD1 | TRBV7-9 | 15 | once | CASSLPRTGSEGYTF | TGTGCCAGCAGCTTACCCCGGACAGGGTCTGAGGGCTACACCTTC
TRBJ2-1 | TRBD2 | TRBV4-1 | 18 | - | CASSLGLAGGSSYNEQFF | TGCGCCAGCAGCCTGGGACTAGCGGGGGGGAGCTCCTACAATGAGCAGTTCTTC
TRBJ2-2 | - | TRBV5-1 | 15 | - | CASTPVVQNTGELFF | TGCGCCAGCACCCCGGTGGTCCAGAACACCGGGGAGCTGTTTTTT
TRBJ1-1 | TRBD1 | TRBV5-1 | 14 | - | CASSAWGDSTEAFF | TGCGCCAGCAGCGCCTGGGGGGACAGCACTGAAGCTTTCTTT
TRBJ2-1 | TRBD2 | TRBV7-3 | 17 | - | CASSSRTSGGAYNEQFF | TGTGCCAGCAGCTCCAGGACTAGCGGGGGGGCCTACAATGAGCAGTTCTTC
TRBJ2-6 | TRBD2 | TRBV5-6 | 17 | - | CASSLAGGPGGANVLTF | TGTGCCAGCAGCTTGGCGGGGGGGCCTGGCGGGGCCAACGTCCTGACTTTC
TRBJ2-7 | - | TRBV9 | 16 | - | CASSVGGVRGLDEQYF | TGTGCCAGCAGCGTAGGAGGTGTCAGGGGTTTGGACGAGCAGTACTTC
TRBJ1-1 | TRBD1 | TRBV29-1 | 14 | - | CSVDLWTGSTEAFF | TGCAGCGTTGACCTCTGGACAGGGAGCACTGAAGCTTTCTTT
TRBJ2-3 | TRBD1 | TRBV30 | 15 | - | CAWRPRDRGTDTQYF | TGTGCCTGGAGGCCCCGGGACAGGGGCACAGATACGCAGTATTTT
TRBJ2-7 | - | TRBV10-1 | 13 | - | CASSESSVYEQYF | TGCGCCAGCAGTGAGTCTAGCGTCTACGAGCAGTACTTC
TRBJ2-6 | - | TRBV5-1 | 15 | - | CASSMSGAGANVLTF | TGCGCCAGCAGCATGTCAGGGGCTGGGGCCAACGTCCTGACTTTC
TRBJ2-4 | - | TRBV27 | 14 | - | CASRSWDNKNIQYF | TGTGCCAGCAGATCGTGGGACAACAAAAACATTCAGTACTTC
TRBJ2-1 | TRBD2 | TRBV5-1 | 16 | - | CASSVPTSGGANEQFF | TGCGCCAGCAGCGTCCCGACTAGCGGGGGGGCCAATGAGCAGTTCTTC
TRBJ1-1 | - | TRBV29-1 | 15 | - | CSVRKTGTSNTEAFF | TGCAGCGTACGAAAAACCGGGACATCGAACACTGAAGCTTTCTTT
TRBJ2-7 | - | TRBV27 | 18 | - | CASSLIYPIQGLGYEQYF | TGTGCCAGCAGTTTAATCTACCCAATACAGGGTTTAGGGTACGAGCAGTACTTC
TRBJ2-7 | - | TRBV6-5 | 11 | - | CASSHSRDNVF | TGTGCCAGCAGCCACTCCCGGGACAATGTCTTC
TRBJ2-7 | - | TRBV10-3 | 13 | few | CAIGSRGSYEQYF | TGTGCCATCGGGTCCAGGGGTTCCTACGAGCAGTACTTC
TRBJ2-5 | TRBD2 | TRBV9 | 16 | - | CASSVAPRGVRETQYF | TGTGCCAGCAGCGTAGCCCCACGGGGGGTTCGGGAGACCCAGTACTTC
TRBJ2-7 | - | TRBV13 | 14 | - | CASSSQTGSYEQYF | TGTGCCAGCAGCTCTCAGACAGGATCCTACGAGCAGTACTTC
TRBJ2-2 | - | TRBV29-1 | 13 | few | CSARHSNTGELFF | TGCAGCGCCCGACACTCTAACACCGGGGAGCTGTTTTTT
TRBJ2-7 | - | TRBV25-1 | 13 | - | CASSGGIYYEQYF | TGTGCCAGCAGTGGAGGGATCTACTACGAGCAGTACTTC
TRBJ1-5 | TRBD1 | TRBV7-2 | 13 | - | CASSDRGNQPQHF | TGTGCCAGCAGTGACAGGGGCAATCAGCCCCAGCATTTT
TRBJ2-7 | - | TRBV7-2 | 12 | once | CASSLLAREQYF | TGTGCCAGCAGCCTGCTTGCGAGGGAGCAGTACTTC
TRBJ2-2 | - | TRBV19 | 15 | few | CASRTGNPNTGELFF | TGTGCCAGTAGGACAGGAAACCCGAACACCGGGGAGCTGTTTTTT
TRBJ2-3 | TRBD1 | TRBV7-9 | 17 | - | CASSRVGGTGDTDTQYF | TGTGCCAGCAGCCGGGTAGGTGGGACAGGGGACACAGATACGCAGTATTTT
TRBJ1-1 | TRBD1 | TRBV18 | 15 | once | CASSPGQGGNTEAFF | TGTGCCAGCTCACCTGGACAGGGAGGGAACACTGAAGCTTTCTTT
TRBJ2-3 | - | TRBV27 | 15 | - | CASSGGLTSTDTQYF | TGTGCCAGCAGTGGGGGACTGACTAGCACAGATACGCAGTATTTT
TRBJ2-5 | - | TRBV15 | 14 | - | CATSIGRGGETQYF | TGTGCCACCAGCATCGGTAGGGGGGGCGAGACCCAGTACTTC
TRBJ2-1 | TRBD1 | TRBV11-3 | 13 | - | CASSSYRGNEQFF | TGTGCCAGCAGCTCCTACAGGGGGAATGAGCAGTTCTTC
TRBJ2-7 | TRBD2 | TRBV9 | 14 | - | CASSSGLAFYEQYF | TGTGCCAGCAGTTCTGGACTAGCTTTCTACGAGCAGTACTTC
TRBJ1-1 | TRBD1 | TRBV5-8 | 14 | - | CASSWGQGETEAFF | TGTGCCAGCAGCTGGGGACAGGGAGAAACTGAAGCTTTCTTT
TRBJ2-5 | TRBD2 | TRBV10-3 | 15 | - | CAISASGGARETQYF | TGTGCCATCAGTGCTAGCGGGGGGGCGAGGGAGACCCAGTACTTC
TRBJ2-5 | - | TRBV11-1 | 14 | few | CASRETSDQETQYF | TGTGCCAGCAGGGAGACCTCAGACCAAGAGACCCAGTACTTC
TRBJ1-1 | TRBD1 | TRBV18 | 16 | - | CASSLRTGDLATEAFF | TGTGCCAGCTCACTCCGGACAGGGGATTTAGCCACTGAAGCTTTCTTT
TRBJ2-2 | TRBD1 | TRBV2 | 14 | - | CASTPTGHTGELFF | TGTGCCAGCACTCCGACAGGGCACACCGGGGAGCTGTTTTTT
TRBJ2-2 | - | TRBV6-4 | 13 | - | CASRQGVTGELFF | TGTGCCAGCAGACAGGGTGTCACCGGGGAGCTGTTTTTT
TRBJ1-5 | - | TRBV10-3 | 15 | - | CAISELQGNNQPQHF | TGTGCCATCAGTGAGCTCCAGGGGAACAATCAGCCCCAGCATTTT